Below, 11 T cell receptor beta chains from the same sample are listed, as sequenced in a study of T-cell reconstitution after alpha-beta-depleted transplantation in children. Construction of the TCRbeta library involved unique molecular identifiers. One entry per CDR3 protein, called by TCRdb with MiXCR from the PCR reads. The sample carries 25,000 or so distinct CDR3 sequences, around 17% recorded once. Sequenced here: PBMCs, mostly from graft donor cells, sampled 60 days after TCRalphabeta/CD19-depleted stem cell transplant. The source is a male patient aged 2-15 years who had a stem cell transplant for acute lymphoblastic leukemia, so the T cells may come from the graft donor.

J is TRBJ1-5 and V is TRBV12-3 or TRBV12-4; no reliable D call. Trimming removed 6 bases at V and 5 bases at J, with 11 bases between. This CDR3 region has 13 residues. The CDR3 here is CASRYDEDQPQHF. The CDR3 DNA sequence: TGTGCCAGCAGGTATGACGAGGATCAGCCCCAGCATTTT.

V and J are TRBV7-2 and TRBJ2-7; D is possibly TRBD1 or TRBD2 (7 bases each). The CDR3 spans 16 residues. The germline V gene encodes CDR1 SGHTA and CDR2 FQGNSA. V dropped 5 bases and J dropped 5 bases, with 22 bases sitting between them. CDR3 DNA: TGTGCCAGCAGCGTTACCCTCGGGGGAGGGGGCGACGAGCAGTACTTC. Amino acids: CASSVTLGGGGDEQYF.

In this sample, this clonotype turned up a few times. V gene TRBV28 combines with J gene TRBJ1-1, with 8 positions matching TRBD1. In germline, CDR1 is MDHEN, CDR2 SYDVKM. This CDR3 region has 15 residues. Trimming at V came to 4 bases and at J to 3 bases, leaving 7 bases not matched to a gene. CDR3 sequence reads: CASSSSSQGDTEAFF. The CDR3 nucleotides are TGTGCCAGCAGTTCGTCATCACAGGGGGACACTGAAGCTTTCTTT. The variable domain in full, completed from reference TRBV28 and TRBJ1-1, reads DVKVTQSSRYLVKRTGEKVFLECVQDMDHENMFWYRQDPGLGLRLIYFSYDVKMKEKGDIPEGYSVSREKKERFSLILESASTNQTSMYLCASSSSSQGDTEAFFGQGTRLTVV.

This clonotype was seen repeatedly, ten times or more. The chain recombines TRBV4-3 with TRBJ2-3; D unclear. The germline V gene encodes CDR1 LGHNA and CDR2 YSLEER. The CDR3 consists of 14 residues. The V end lost 0 bases, the J end lost 2 bases, and 6 bases lay between the germline ends. The CDR3 DNA reads as TGCGCCAGCAGCCAAGAGGAAGACACAGATACGCAGTATTTT. Encoded protein: CASSQEEDTDTQYF.

By share, this clonotype ranks as medium-sized. The chain carries TRBV3-2 and TRBJ2-3; TRBD1, the table's D call, lacks a check against the DNA. TRBV3-2 is an annotated pseudogene. CDR3 length: 15 amino acids. The CDR3 loop is CASSPSGGHTDTQYF. In DNA, the CDR3 is TGTGCCAGCAGCCCGAGCGGGGGACACACAGATACGCAGTATTTT.

A single count supports this clonotype. V is TRBV7-2 and J is TRBJ1-1; D not certain. In germline, CDR1 is SGHTA, CDR2 FQGNSA. CDR3 size: 15 residues. V was shortened by 4 bases and J by 4 bases, with 16 bases between the two germline ends. The CDR3 here is CASSSAMGSATEAFF. The CDR3, as DNA: TGTGCCAGCAGCTCGGCCATGGGGTCCGCCACTGAAGCTTTCTTT.

This clonotype was detected a few times. The rearrangement links TRBV7-2 to TRBJ1-2, with a possible D match to TRBD1 (5 bases). CDR1 is SGHTA, CDR2 FQGNSA, per germline. The CDR3 length is 12 residues. V shed 2 bases and J shed 5 bases, with 6 bases lying between them. CDR3 DNA sequence: TGTGCCAGCAGCTTAAGGGGATATGGCTACACCTTC. Encoded protein: CASSLRGYGYTF.

This clonotype was counted between two and nine times. V gene TRBV28 combines with J gene TRBJ1-2, with D maybe TRBD1 (6 bases). V was clipped by 5 bases and J by 4 bases, with 17 bases between them. Germline CDR1 and CDR2: MDHEN and SYDVKM. This CDR3 spans 15 amino acids. The DNA of the CDR3 is TGTGCCAGCAGTACCGGGGGGGGCATCGGCTATGGCTACACCTTC. Encoded protein: CASSTGGGIGYGYTF.

The V gene is TRBV12-3 or TRBV12-4, the J gene TRBJ1-1; D not resolved. The CDR3 is 14 amino acids. Trimming stripped 3 bases from V and 0 bases from J, with 8 bases between. Written as DNA, the CDR3 is TGTGCCAGCAGTTTTGGGCAGATGAACACTGAAGCTTTCTTT. Its protein product is CASSFGQMNTEAFF.

This clonotype has at least ten counts. In nucleotides, the CDR3 is TGCGCCAGCAGCTTGGCGGGCGGGGTGAACACCGGGGAGCTGTTTTTT. Protein sequence: CASSLAGGVNTGELFF. J is TRBJ2-2 and V is TRBV5-1; TRBD2 is a possible D gene (6 bases). V gave up 0 bases and J gave up 1 base, with 10 bases separating them. The CDR3 totals 16 residues. The germline CDR1 and CDR2 sequences are SGHRS and YFSETQ.

The CDR3 loop reads CASSDSTEAFF. The CDR3 DNA is TGTGCCAGCAGTGACTCCACTGAAGCTTTCTTT. The chain is built from TRBV6-4 and TRBJ1-1, with unresolved D. V was cut by 0 bases and J by 4 bases, with 0 bases left in between. This CDR3 has 11 amino acids. Germline CDR1 reads MRHNA; CDR2 reads SNTAGT.